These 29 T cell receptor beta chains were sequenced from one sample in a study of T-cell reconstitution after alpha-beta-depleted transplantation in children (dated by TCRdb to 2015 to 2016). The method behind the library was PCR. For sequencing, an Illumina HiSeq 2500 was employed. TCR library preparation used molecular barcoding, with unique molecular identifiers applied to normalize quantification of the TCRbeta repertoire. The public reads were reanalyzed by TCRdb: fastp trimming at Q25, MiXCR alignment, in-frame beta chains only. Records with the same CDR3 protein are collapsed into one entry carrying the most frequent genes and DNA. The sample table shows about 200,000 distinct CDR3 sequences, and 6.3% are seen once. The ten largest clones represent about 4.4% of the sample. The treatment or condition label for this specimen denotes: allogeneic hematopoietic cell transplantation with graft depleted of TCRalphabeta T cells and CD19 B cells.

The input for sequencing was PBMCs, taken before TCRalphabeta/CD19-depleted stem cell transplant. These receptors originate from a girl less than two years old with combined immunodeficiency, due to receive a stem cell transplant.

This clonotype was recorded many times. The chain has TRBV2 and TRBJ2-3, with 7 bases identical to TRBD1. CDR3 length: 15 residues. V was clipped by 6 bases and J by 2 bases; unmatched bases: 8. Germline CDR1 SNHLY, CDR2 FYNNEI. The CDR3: CASRPGRGSTDTQYF. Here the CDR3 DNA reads TGTGCCAGCAGGCCGGGCAGGGGGTCCACAGATACGCAGTATTTT.

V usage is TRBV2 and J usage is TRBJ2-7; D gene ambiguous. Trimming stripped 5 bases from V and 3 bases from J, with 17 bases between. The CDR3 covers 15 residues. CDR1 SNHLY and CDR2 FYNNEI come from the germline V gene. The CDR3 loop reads CASSPPLGQDYEQYF. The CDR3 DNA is TGTGCCAGCAGTCCACCCCTGGGTCAAGACTACGAGCAGTACTTC.

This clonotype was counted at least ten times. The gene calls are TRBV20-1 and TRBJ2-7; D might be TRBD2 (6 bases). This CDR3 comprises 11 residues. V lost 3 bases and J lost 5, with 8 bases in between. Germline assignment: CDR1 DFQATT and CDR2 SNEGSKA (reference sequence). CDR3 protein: CSASRGNEQYF. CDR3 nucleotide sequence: TGCAGTGCTAGTCGGGGGAACGAGCAGTACTTC.

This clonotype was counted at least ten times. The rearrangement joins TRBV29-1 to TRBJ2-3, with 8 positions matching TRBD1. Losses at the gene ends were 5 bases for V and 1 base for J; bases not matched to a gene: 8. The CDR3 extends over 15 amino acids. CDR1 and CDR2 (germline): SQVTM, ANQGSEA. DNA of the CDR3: TGCAGCGTTTCTTCAGGGGGCTTTGGCACAGATACGCAGTATTTT. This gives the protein CSVSSGGFGTDTQYF.

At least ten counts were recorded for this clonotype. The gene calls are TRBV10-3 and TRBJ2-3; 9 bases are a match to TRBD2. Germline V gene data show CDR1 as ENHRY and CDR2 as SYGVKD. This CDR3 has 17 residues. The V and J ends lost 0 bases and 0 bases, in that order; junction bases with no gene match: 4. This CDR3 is CAISESLAGSSTDTQYF. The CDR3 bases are TGTGCCATCAGTGAGTCCCTAGCGGGATCTAGCACAGATACGCAGTATTTT.

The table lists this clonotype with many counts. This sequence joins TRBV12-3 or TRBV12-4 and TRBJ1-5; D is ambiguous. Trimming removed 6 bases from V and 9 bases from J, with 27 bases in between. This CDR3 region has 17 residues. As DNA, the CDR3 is TGTGCCAGCAGCTTCGTATCTGGTAGACGGCCCAGAGGGCCCCAGCATTTT. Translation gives CASSFVSGRRPRGPQHF.

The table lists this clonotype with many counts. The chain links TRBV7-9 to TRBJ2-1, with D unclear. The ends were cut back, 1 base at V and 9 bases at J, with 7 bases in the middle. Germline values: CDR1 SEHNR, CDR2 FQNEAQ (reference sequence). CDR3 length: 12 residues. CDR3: CASSLGSAEQFF. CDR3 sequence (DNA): TGTGCCAGCAGCTTAGGATCCGCTGAGCAGTTCTTC. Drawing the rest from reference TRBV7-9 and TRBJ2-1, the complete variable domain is DTGVSQNPRHKITKRGQNVTFRCDPISEHNRLYWYRQTLGQGPEFLTYFQNEAQLEKSRLLSDRFSAERPKGSFSTLEIQRTEQGDSAMYLCASSLGSAEQFFGPGTRLTVL.

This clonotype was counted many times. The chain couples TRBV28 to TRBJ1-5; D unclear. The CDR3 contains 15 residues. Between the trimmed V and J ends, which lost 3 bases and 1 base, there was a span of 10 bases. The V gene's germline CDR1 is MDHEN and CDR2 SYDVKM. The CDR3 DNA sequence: TGTGCCAGCAGTTTTAGCGGTTACAGCAATCAGCCCCAGCATTTT. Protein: CASSFSGYSNQPQHF.

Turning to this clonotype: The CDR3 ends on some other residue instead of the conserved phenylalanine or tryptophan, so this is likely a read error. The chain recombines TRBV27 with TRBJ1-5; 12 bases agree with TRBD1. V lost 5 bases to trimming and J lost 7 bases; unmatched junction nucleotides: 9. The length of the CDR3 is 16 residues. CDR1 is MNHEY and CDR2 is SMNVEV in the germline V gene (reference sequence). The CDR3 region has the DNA TGTGCCAGCAGTGCAGGGACAGGGGGCGCCAAACAGCCCCAGCATGTT. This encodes CASSAGTGGAKQPQHV.

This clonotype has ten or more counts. CDR3 sequence: CASSSGGAIHEQFF. CDR3 DNA sequence: TGTGCCAGCAGCAGTGGGGGGGCTATCCATGAGCAGTTCTTC. The chain has TRBV6-2 or TRBV6-3 and TRBJ2-1; D possibly corresponds to TRBD2 (7 bases). Trimming shortened V by 6 bases and J by 8 bases, and 17 bases separated the two germline ends. The CDR3 extends over 14 amino acids. Germline CDR1 MNHEY, CDR2 SVGEGT.

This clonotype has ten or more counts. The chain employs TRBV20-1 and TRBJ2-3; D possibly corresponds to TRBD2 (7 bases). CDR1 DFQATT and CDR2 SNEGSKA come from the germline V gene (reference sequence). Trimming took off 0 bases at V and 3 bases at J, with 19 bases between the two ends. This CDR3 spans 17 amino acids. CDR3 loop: CSARDPGGFGGTDTQYF. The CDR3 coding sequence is TGCAGTGCTAGAGACCCGGGGGGCTTTGGGGGGACAGATACGCAGTATTTT.

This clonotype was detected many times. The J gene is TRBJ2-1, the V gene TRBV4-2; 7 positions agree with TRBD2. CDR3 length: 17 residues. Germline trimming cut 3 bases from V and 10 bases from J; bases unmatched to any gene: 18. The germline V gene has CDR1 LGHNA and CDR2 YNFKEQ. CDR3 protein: CASSHGGSPNEVGEQFF. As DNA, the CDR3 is TGTGCCAGCAGCCACGGCGGGAGTCCCAATGAGGTGGGGGAGCAGTTCTTC.

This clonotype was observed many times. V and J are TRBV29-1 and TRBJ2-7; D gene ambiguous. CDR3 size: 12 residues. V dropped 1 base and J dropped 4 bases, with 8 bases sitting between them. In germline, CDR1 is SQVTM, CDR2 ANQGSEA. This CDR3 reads CSVEGNRYEQYF. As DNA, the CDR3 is TGCAGCGTTGAAGGGAACAGATACGAGCAGTACTTC.

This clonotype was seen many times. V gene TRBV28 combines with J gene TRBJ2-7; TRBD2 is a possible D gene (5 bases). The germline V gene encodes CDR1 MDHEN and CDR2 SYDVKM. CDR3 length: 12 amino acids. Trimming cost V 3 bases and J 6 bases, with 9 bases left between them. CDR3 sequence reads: CASSLSGGEQYF. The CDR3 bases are TGTGCCAGCAGTTTGAGCGGCGGCGAGCAGTACTTC.

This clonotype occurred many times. The CDR3 loop is CASSFRARLAVNTGELFF. The CDR3 DNA follows: TGTGCCAGCAGTTTCAGGGCACGACTAGCGGTGAACACCGGGGAGCTGTTTTTT. V usage is TRBV12-3 or TRBV12-4 and J usage is TRBJ2-2; 9 nucleotides align to TRBD2. J lost 1 base, V lost 3 bases, and 9 bases had no gene match. This CDR3 region has 18 residues.

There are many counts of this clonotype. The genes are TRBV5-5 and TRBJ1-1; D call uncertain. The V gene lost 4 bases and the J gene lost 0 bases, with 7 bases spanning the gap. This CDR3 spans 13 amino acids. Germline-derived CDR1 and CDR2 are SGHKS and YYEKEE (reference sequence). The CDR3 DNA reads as TGTGCCAGCAGCAGAATATTGAACACTGAAGCTTTCTTT. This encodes CASSRILNTEAFF.

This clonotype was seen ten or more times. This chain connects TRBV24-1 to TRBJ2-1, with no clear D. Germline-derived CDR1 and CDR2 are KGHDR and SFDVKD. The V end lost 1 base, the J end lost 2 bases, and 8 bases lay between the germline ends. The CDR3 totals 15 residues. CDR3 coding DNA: TGTGCCACCAGTGATTTTTTGGTCCCCTACAATGAGCAGTTCTTC. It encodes CATSDFLVPYNEQFF.

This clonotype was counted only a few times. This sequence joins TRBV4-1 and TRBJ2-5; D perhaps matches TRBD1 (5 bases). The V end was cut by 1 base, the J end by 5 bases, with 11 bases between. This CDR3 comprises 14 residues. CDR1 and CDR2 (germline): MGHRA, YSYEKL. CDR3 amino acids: CASSQVAGKETQYF. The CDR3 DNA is TGCGCCAGCAGCCAAGTGGCAGGGAAGGAGACCCAGTACTTC.

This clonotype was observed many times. CDR3: CASSASGGNQPQHF. Written as DNA, the CDR3 is TGTGCCAGCAGTGCGTCAGGGGGCAATCAGCCCCAGCATTTT. The chain combines TRBV25-1 with TRBJ1-5, with D possibly matching TRBD1 (6 bases). The CDR3 extends over 14 amino acids. V was pared by 4 bases and J by 2 bases, with 9 bases between. Germline assignment: CDR1 MGHDK and CDR2 SYGVNS. Using reference TRBV25-1 and TRBJ1-5 for the parts outside the CDR3, the full variable domain is EADIYQTPRYLVIGTGKKITLECSQTMGHDKMYWYQQDPGMELHLIHYSYGVNSTEKGDLSSESTVSRIRTEHFPLTLESARPSHTSQYLCASSASGGNQPQHFGDGTRLSIL.

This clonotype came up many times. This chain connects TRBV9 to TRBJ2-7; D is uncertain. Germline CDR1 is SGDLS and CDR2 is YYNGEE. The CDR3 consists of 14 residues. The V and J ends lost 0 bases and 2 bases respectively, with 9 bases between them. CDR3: CASSVEGRPYEQYF. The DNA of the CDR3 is TGTGCCAGCAGCGTAGAGGGAAGGCCCTACGAGCAGTACTTC. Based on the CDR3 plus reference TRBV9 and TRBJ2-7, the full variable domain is DSGVTQTPKHLITATGQRVTLRCSPRSGDLSVYWYQQSLDQGLQFLIQYYNGEERAKGNILERFSAQQFPDLHSELNLSSLELGDSALYFCASSVEGRPYEQYFGPGTRLTVT.

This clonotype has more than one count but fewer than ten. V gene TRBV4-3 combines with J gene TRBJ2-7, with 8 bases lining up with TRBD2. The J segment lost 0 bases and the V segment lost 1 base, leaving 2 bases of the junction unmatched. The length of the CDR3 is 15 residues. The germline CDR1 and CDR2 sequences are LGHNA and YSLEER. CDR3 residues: CASSQALAGSYEQYF. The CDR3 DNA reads TGCGCCAGCAGCCAAGCCCTAGCGGGCTCCTACGAGCAGTACTTC.

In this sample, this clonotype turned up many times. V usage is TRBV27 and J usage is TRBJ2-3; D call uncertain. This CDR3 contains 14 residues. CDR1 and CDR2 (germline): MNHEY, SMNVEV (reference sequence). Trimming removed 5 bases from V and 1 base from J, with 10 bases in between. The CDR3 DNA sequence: TGTGCCAGCAGTCCGTTTATGGGCACAGATACGCAGTATTTT. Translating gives CASSPFMGTDTQYF.

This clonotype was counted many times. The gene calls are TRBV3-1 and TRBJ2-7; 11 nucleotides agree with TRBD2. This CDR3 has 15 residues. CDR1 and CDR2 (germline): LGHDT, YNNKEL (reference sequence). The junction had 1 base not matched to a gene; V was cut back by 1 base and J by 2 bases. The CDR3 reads CASSQGLAGPYEQYF. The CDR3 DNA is TGTGCCAGCAGCCAAGGACTAGCGGGACCCTACGAGCAGTACTTC.

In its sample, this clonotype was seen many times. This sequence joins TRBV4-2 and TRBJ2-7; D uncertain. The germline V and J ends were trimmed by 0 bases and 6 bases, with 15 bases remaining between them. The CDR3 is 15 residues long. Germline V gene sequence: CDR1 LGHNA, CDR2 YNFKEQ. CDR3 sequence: CASSQDANSGLEQYF. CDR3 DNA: TGTGCCAGCAGCCAAGATGCGAACTCTGGCCTCGAGCAGTACTTC.

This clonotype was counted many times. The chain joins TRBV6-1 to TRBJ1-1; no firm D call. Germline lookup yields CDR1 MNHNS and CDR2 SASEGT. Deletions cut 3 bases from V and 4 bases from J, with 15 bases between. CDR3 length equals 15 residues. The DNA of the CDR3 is TGTGCCAGCAGTGACCGATTGGTGATTTTCACTGAAGCTTTCTTT. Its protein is CASSDRLVIFTEAFF.

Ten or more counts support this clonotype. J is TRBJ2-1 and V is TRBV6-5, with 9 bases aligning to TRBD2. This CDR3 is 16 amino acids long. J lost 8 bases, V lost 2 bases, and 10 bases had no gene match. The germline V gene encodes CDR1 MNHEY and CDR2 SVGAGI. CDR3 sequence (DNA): TGTGCCAGCAGTTACGGTTTGGGGACTAGCCCCCATGAGCAGTTCTTC. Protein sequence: CASSYGLGTSPHEQFF.

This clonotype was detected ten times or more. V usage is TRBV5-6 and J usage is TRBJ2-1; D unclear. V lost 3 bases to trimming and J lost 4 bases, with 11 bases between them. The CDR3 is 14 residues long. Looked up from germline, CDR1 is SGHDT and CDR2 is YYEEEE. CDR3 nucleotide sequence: TGTGCCAGCAGCTCCCCGGAGCATTACAATGAGCAGTTCTTC. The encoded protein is CASSSPEHYNEQFF.

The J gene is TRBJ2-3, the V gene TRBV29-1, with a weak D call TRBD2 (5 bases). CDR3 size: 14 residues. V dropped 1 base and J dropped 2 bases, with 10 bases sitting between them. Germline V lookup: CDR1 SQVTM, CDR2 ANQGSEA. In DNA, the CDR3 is TGCAGCGTTGAAGCGGGGAGAATCACAGATACGCAGTATTTT. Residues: CSVEAGRITDTQYF.

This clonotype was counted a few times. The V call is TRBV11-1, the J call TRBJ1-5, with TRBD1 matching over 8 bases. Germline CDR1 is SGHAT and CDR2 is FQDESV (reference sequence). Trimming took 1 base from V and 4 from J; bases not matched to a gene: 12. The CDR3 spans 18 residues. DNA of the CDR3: TGTGCCAGCAGCTTAGTTGAGACAGGGGCCGCGAGGAATCAGCCCCAGCATTTT. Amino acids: CASSLVETGAARNQPQHF.